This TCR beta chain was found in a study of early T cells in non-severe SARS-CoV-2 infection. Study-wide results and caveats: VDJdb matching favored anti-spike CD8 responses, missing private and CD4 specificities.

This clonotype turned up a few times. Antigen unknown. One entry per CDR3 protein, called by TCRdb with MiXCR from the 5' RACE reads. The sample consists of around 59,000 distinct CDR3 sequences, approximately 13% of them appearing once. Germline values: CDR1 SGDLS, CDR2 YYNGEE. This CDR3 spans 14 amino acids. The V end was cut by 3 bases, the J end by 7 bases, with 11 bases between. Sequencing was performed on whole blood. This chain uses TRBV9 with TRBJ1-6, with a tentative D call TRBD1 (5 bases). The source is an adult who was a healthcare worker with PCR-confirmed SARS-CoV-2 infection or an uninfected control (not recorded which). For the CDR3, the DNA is TGTGCCAGCAGCGAGGGGCGGATGAATTCACCCCTCCACTTT. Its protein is CASSEGRMNSPLHF.